Listed here are 9 T cell receptor beta chains from one sample, sequenced in a study of cytomegalovirus exposure and HLA in healthy donors. Some clones are missing from TCRdb's copy, which holds only in-frame ones; the method was immunoSEQ multiplex PCR. The repertoire has 150,000 or so clones, 85% to 90% of them found once; the top ten carry over 3%. Sequenced: PBMCs. Source of these receptors: a woman younger than 35 in good health and CMV-seropositive.

This clone showed up just once. The CDR3 is CASSEVEVRTIPYEQYF. Written as DNA, the CDR3 is TGTGCCAGCAGTGAAGTAGAGGTGCGGACTATACCCTACGAGCAGTACTTC. This chain uses TRBV6-1 with TRBJ2-7; D is possibly TRBD2 (6 bases). Germline V gives CDR1 MNHNS, CDR2 SASEGT. V was trimmed by 1 base and J by 2 bases, leaving 18 bases between them. There are 17 residues in the CDR3.

The chain recombines TRBV28 with TRBJ2-3; D is perhaps TRBD2 (6 bases). Germline V gives CDR1 MDHEN, CDR2 SYDVKM. The CDR3 sequence is 15 residues long. Trimming left V 1 base short and J 2 bases short, with 10 bases between. CDR3 bases: TGTGCCAGCAGTTTATCCGGGGAGGACACAGATACGCAGTATTTT. Residues: CASSLSGEDTDTQYF. Drawing the rest from reference TRBV28 and TRBJ2-3, the complete variable domain is DVKVTQSSRYLVKRTGEKVFLECVQDMDHENMFWYRQDPGLGLRLIYFSYDVKMKEKGDIPEGYSVSREKKERFSLILESASTNQTSMYLCASSLSGEDTDTQYFGPGTRLTVL.

This chain links TRBV10-3 with TRBJ2-2; 7 bases fit TRBD2. Per germline, CDR1 ENHRY and CDR2 SYGVKD. The CDR3 covers 16 residues. Trimming took 3 bases from V and 0 from J; bases not matched to a gene: 4. The CDR3 region has the DNA TGTGCCATCAGTGATTTGCTAGCGGCGAACACCGGGGAGCTGTTTTTT. Its translation: CAISDLLAANTGELFF.

In DNA, the CDR3 is TGTGCCAGCAGCTTGGTTTACGGGGACGAGCAGTACTTC. It translates to CASSLVYGDEQYF. The chain combines TRBV5-8 with TRBJ2-7; perhaps TRBD2 as D (5 bases). Germline V gene sequence: CDR1 SGHTS, CDR2 YDEGEE. The CDR3 runs to 13 residues. V was clipped by 0 bases and J by 5 bases, with 9 bases between them.

This rearrangement joins TRBV19 to TRBJ2-6; D might be TRBD1 (6 bases). Germline CDR1 and CDR2: LNHDA and SQIVND (reference sequence). With 8 bases removed from V and 2 bases from J, the gap between germline ends came to 13 bases. The CDR3 has 15 residues. The CDR3 is CASRETGAGANVLTF. In nucleotides, the CDR3 is TGTGCCAGTCGAGAGACAGGTGCTGGGGCCAACGTCCTGACTTTC. Based on the CDR3 plus reference TRBV19 and TRBJ2-6, the full variable domain is DGGITQSPKYLFRKEGQNVTLSCEQNLNHDAMYWYRQDPGQGLRLIYYSQIVNDFQKGDIAEGYSVSREKKESFPLTVTSAQKNPTAFYLCASRETGAGANVLTFGAGSRLTVL.

This chain links TRBV30 with TRBJ2-7; 8 positions agree with TRBD1. V lost 0 bases and J lost 6; bases outside the gene matches: 13. Germline assignment: CDR1 GTSNPN and CDR2 SVGIG (reference sequence). The CDR3 has 16 amino acids. DNA of the CDR3: TGTGCCTGGAGTGTAAAAACCGGACAGGGTCCCGGCGAGCAGTACTTC. Translating gives CAWSVKTGQGPGEQYF.

The chain recombines TRBV2 with TRBJ1-4; D gene unclear. Trimming removed 5 bases from V and 0 bases from J, with 7 bases in between. CDR1 is SNHLY, CDR2 FYNNEI, per germline. This CDR3 has 14 residues. In DNA, the CDR3 is TGTGCCAGCAGTTTTCAATCAACTAATGAAAAACTGTTTTTT. Protein sequence: CASSFQSTNEKLFF.

CDR3: CASSVNLRSGYTF. Written as DNA, the CDR3 is TGCGCCAGCAGCGTAAACTTGAGGAGTGGCTACACCTTC. The gene calls are TRBV5-1 and TRBJ1-2; D uncertain. V was trimmed by 4 bases and J by 7 bases, leaving 14 bases between them. Germline V lookup: CDR1 SGHRS, CDR2 YFSETQ. The CDR3 is 13 amino acids.

This rearrangement joins TRBV27 to TRBJ2-7, with 9 bases that match TRBD2. The germline gives CDR1 MNHEY, CDR2 SMNVEV (reference sequence). Trimming at V came to 4 bases and at J to 6 bases, leaving 4 bases not matched to a gene. This CDR3 is built from 13 residues. This CDR3 is CASSSGLASEQYF. For the CDR3, the DNA is TGTGCCAGCAGTTCTGGACTAGCGAGCGAGCAGTACTTC.